Described below is a single T cell receptor (beta chain) sequence and its context. As yet, its antigen is unknown. These data are taken from a study of cytomegalovirus exposure and HLA in healthy donors. Study-wide results and limits: Sequencing likely produced, as an artifact, a cluster of highly shared sequence variants. A list of roughly 160 TCR beta chains associated with cytomegalovirus was given. Segments of the TCR beta V type were, in most cases, productive about 90% or about 30% of the time in an earlier analysis.

Primers: 60 Vbeta forward and 13 Jbeta reverse. The authors' processing: Later work found roughly 80 million unique TCR beta chains, with 9.5 million to 11 million shared. Method: immunoSEQ multiplex PCR; TCRdb's copy keeps in-frame clones and lacks some. That table supplies the V and J calls and clone size; D and trimming were determined from the DNA. This sample has about 67,000 clones, with about two thirds found just once. Germline CDR1 reads MNHEY; CDR2 reads SVGAGI. This CDR3 has 12 amino acids. V was pared by 8 bases and J by 2 bases, with 9 bases between. The sequenced sample was PBMCs. This TCR came from a woman aged 25 to 39 in good health and CMV-seronegative. The chain has TRBV6-5 and TRBJ2-5; a weak D match, TRBD1 (5 bases). The CDR3 DNA is TGTGCCAGCTGCAGGGATCAAGAGACCCAGTACTTC. Translation gives CASCRDQETQYF.